This T cell receptor (beta chain) is from a study of preoperative IRX-2 immunotherapy in early breast cancer. As to treatment: preoperative locoregional IRX-2 cytokine immunotherapy. Samples came from a phase Ib trial of preoperative locoregional IRX-2 cytokine immunotherapy. Germline V lookup: CDR1 SGHRS, CDR2 YFSETQ. Germline trimming cut 1 base from V and 8 bases from J; bases unmatched to any gene: 4. The CDR3 is made up of 15 amino acids. Profiling relied on immunoSEQ multiplex PCR, and the TCRdb table lists in-frame clones only, not all of them. The sample contains around 88,000 clones, more than 80% of which appear only once.

Specimen: tumor tissue, collected after IRX-2 immunotherapy. The V and J genes are TRBV5-1 and TRBJ1-6; 9 bases line up with TRBD1. The TCR sequence derives from a human donor with breast cancer. The CDR3 nucleotides read TGCGCCAGCAGCTTGAGGGACAGGGAAGATTCACCCCTCCACTTT. It translates to CASSLRDREDSPLHF.